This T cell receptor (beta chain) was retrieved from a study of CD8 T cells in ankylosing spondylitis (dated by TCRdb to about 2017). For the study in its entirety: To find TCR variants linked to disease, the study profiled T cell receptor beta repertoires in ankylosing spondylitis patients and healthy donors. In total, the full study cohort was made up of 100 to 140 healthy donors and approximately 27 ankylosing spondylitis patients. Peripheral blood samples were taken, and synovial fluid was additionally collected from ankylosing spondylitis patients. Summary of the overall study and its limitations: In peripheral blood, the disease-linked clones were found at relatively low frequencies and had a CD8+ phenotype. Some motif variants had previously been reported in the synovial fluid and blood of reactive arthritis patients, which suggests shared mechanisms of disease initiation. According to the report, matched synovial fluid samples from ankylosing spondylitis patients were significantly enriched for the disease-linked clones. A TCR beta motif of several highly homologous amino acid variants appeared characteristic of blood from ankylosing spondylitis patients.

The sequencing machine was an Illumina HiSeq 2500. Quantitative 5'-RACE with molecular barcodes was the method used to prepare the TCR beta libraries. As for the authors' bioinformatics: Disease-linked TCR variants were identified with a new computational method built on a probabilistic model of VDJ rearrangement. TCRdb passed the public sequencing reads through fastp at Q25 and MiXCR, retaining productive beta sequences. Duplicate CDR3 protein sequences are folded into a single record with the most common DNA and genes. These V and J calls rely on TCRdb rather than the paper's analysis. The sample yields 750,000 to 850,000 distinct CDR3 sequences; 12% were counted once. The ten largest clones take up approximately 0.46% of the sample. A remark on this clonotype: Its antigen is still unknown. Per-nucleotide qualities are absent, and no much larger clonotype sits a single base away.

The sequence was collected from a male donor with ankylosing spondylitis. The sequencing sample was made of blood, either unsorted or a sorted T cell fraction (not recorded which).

CDR3 region: CASSLVRFTDTQYF. The DNA sequence is TGTGCCAGCAGCTTAGTGAGATTCACAGATACGCAGTATTTT. The rearrangement combines TRBV11-2 with TRBJ2-3; no D gene can be assigned with confidence. The junction shows trimming of 1 base on V and 2 bases on J, plus 7 bases between the germline ends. Per the germline V gene, SGHAT is the CDR1 and FQNNGV is the CDR2. The CDR3, from cysteine to phenylalanine, totals 14 residues. The read is trimmed to its CDR3 DNA, 42 bases read in frame from base 1. The reference TRBV11-2 and TRBJ2-3 proteins fill in what lies around the CDR3, so the full variable domain reads EAGVAQSPRYKIIEKRQSVAFWCNPISGHATLYWYQQILGQGPKLLIQFQNNGVVDDSQLPKDRFSAERLKGVDSTLKIQPAKLEDSAVYLCASSLVRFTDTQYFGPGTRLTVL.